This T cell receptor beta chain is drawn from a study of shared clonotypes between healthy human individuals (dated by TCRdb to the early 2020s). Looking at the study overall: The cohort comprised a couple of women and a few men aged 18 to 49 years. To increase sequencing depth and limit assay-specific biases, TCR repertoire library preparation and sequencing were carried out by different laboratories using diverse techniques. For each donor, CD4 naive and CD4 memory were each run on three plates, CD8 naive on two plates, and CD8 memory on one plate. The study deeply sequenced blood TCR repertoires of five healthy adults to estimate repertoire size and the extent of clonotype sharing between individuals. Per donor, leukapheresis produced somewhere between about 0.85 and 10 billion PBMCs.

The donors were healthy, HIV-negative adults with no recently reported acute infections or vaccinations. Every donor was a Caucasian adult residing in Nashville, Tennessee, USA. CD4+ T cells were enriched by magnetic negative selection, after which naive cells were positively selected on CD45RA and the negative fraction was taken as the memory subset. Blood was obtained by leukapheresis, after which PBMCs were separated by Ficoll-Histopaque density gradient centrifugation and cryopreserved in liquid nitrogen vapor phase. Purity and quantity of every magnetically sorted T cell population were checked by analytical flow cytometry. From each sorted fraction, genomic DNA was isolated and quantified by UV absorbance on a Nanodrop 2000c. General study outcomes and caveats: Pairwise subsampling indicated that sequencing depth was expected to affect the degree of clonotype sharing among donors. Across several donors, around 5.4% of naive CD4, roughly 3.4% of naive CD8, 2% to 2.5% of memory CD4, and about 0.44% of memory CD8 clonotypes were shared. Sampling was restricted to blood, and TCR repertoires in tissue are likely to differ from TCR repertoires in blood. Higher generation probabilities were observed for clonotypes shared by all four sorted-subset donors than for non-shared clonotypes. Because the study included only a small number of donors, the genetic and exposure-history diversity represented was limited. Naive subsets generally had larger estimated clonotype richness than memory subsets did. Rarefaction of sorted-subset datasets indicated incomplete sequencing despite the large sequencing depth.

As concerns this clone: Its specific antigen is unknown. No much larger clone is present one base from it, and per-base qualities are unavailable.

TCR CDR3 regions were amplified from genomic DNA by multiplex PCR using the deep immunoSEQ assay. Extracted genomic DNA from each cell subset was distributed evenly across all wells of several immunoSEQ 96-well plates, and each plate was treated as a replicate. For sorted subsets, around 200 ng genomic DNA, equal to some 28,000 T cell genomes, was loaded into each replicate PCR. Purified libraries were quantified with a Qubit 3.0 fluorometer, sized on a Bioanalyzer 2100, and re-quantified with the KAPA Library Quantification kit. Each immunoSEQ 96-well plate was sequenced on its own single-read 150-cycle Illumina NextSeq 550 flow cell. Regarding the original processing steps: Because the immunoSEQ output included only junctional sequences and no quality scores, the filtering could not be the same as the filtering used for full-length reads. To assign V/J genes and CDR3, sequences were annotated using PyIR, a Python wrapper for IgBLAST v1.9, with IMGT germline references. Reads with weak V/J assignments (E-value above 1e-6), missing CDR3, stop codons, out-of-frame junctions, or ambiguous translated residues were removed. V3J clonotypes were defined as sequences sharing the same inferred V gene, J gene, and CDR3 amino acid sequence. Percentage overlap between repertoires was computed as shared unique clonotypes divided by the size of the smaller repertoire. Three approaches were used to assess repertoire richness: RTK rarefaction, the Chao1 estimator, and Recon v2.1 estimates of unobserved clonotypes. Generation probabilities for all TCRbeta clonotypes obtained by the gDNA method from four donors were computed using OLGA. TCRdb took this table from immuneACCESS and kept in-frame rearrangements with V and J called. Such tables lack part of the clones; where checked against another copy, unresolved V genes explain under half of the gap, and the rest is unexplained. Clone size and V and J calls were adopted from that table, with D and trimming inferred from the DNA. This sample lists about 1 million clones; 70% to 80% were detected once. Together, the top ten hold 0.5% to 0.6% of the sample.

Cut back by 0 bases and 7 bases, the V and J ends lie 8 bases apart. The germline V gene supplies CDR1 SGHRS and CDR2 YFSETQ. Its CDR3 holds 13 amino acids, cysteine through phenylalanine. Only the CDR3 region is kept as DNA, spanning 39 bases read in frame from base 1. Material: memory CD4+ T cells from PBMCs. Per the publication, the cell subset or site label means: CD45RA-negative fraction. The chain uses TRBV5-1 and TRBJ1-5, with no reliable assignment of the D segment. This sequence was found in a man aged 18 to 35 in good health. Some clones in this sample may be carry-over from other donors' samples. Read as DNA, the sequence is TGCGCCAGCAGCTTGGATGGGAGCCAGCCCCAGCATTTT. This encodes CASSLDGSQPQHF. Full variable domain (CDR3 extended with the reference TRBV5-1 and TRBJ1-5 proteins): KAGVTQTPRYLIKTRGQQVTLSCSPISGHRSVSWYQQTPGQGLQFLFEYFSETQRNKGNFPGRFSGRQFSNSRSEMNVSTLELGDSALYLCASSLDGSQPQHFGDGTRLSIL.